This TCR beta chain was sequenced in a study of T-cell reconstitution after alpha-beta-depleted transplantation in children (dated by TCRdb to about 2016). Looking at the study overall: The study quantitatively tracked T-cell immune reconstitution after TCRalphabeta/CD19-depleted allogeneic hematopoietic cell transplantation in children using TCR repertoire profiling. The investigation overall reported the following: Over subsequent months, a decline in hyperexpanded clone frequencies was noted, and after one year, T-cell counts and TCRbeta diversity were mostly ascribed to newly produced T cells. In some patients, the high TCRbeta diversity seen at day 60 was put down to recipient T cells and intrathymic progenitors that had survived conditioning. The apparently early recovery of alphabetaT-cell counts about two months after transplant reportedly depended on only several hundred rapidly expanded clones that came from non-depleted graft cells.

Interpreted using the paper, the treatment or condition label stands for: allogeneic hematopoietic cell transplantation with graft depleted of TCRalphabeta T cells and CD19 B cells. The transplant recipients were children given TCRalphabeta/CD19-depleted allogeneic hematopoietic cell grafts. The cysteine opens and the phenylalanine closes a CDR3 of 15 amino acids. Of the read, only the CDR3 DNA is kept; its 45 bases are in frame from base 1. V and J are trimmed by 3 bases and 2 bases, and the gene matches miss 5 bases of the junction. For CDR1 and CDR2, the germline V gene lists MGHRA and YSYEKL. Points on this clonotype: This receptor's antigen is unknown. Base qualities were left out, and no much larger clone turns up one base away.

The library was produced with PCR. This sample was sequenced with an Illumina HiSeq 2500. Molecular barcoding was employed in the preparation of TCR libraries, with unique molecular identifiers being used to normalize TCRbeta repertoire quantification. TCRdb cleaned the public reads at Q25 with fastp, built clones with MiXCR and kept in-frame beta chains. Rows are unified per CDR3 protein, each entry keeping the most common DNA and genes. In this sample the table shows approximately 230,000 distinct CDR3 sequences, roughly a quarter of which occur a single time. The ten largest clones add up to roughly 2.6% of the sample.

Sequencing was performed on PBMCs, taken before TCRalphabeta/CD19-depleted stem cell transplant. This receptor was taken from a girl under 10 years old with Fanconi anemia, due to receive a stem cell transplant. The sequence joins TRBV4-1 to TRBJ2-3; the central 7 bases match TRBD1. The CDR3 protein: CASSHLQGTTDTQYF. The nucleotides are TGCGCCAGCAGCCATCTACAGGGGACCACAGATACGCAGTATTTT.